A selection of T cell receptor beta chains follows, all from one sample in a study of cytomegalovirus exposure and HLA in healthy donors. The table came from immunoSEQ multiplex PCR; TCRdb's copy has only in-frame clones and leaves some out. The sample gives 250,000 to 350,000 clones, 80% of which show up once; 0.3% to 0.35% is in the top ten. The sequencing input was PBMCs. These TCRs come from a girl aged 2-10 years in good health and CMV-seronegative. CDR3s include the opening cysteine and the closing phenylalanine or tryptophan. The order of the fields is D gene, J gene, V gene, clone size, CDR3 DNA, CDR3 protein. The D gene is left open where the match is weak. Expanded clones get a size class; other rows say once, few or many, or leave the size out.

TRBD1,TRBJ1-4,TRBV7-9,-,TGTTCCAGCAGACGTTCCGGACAGGGCAATGAAAAACTGTTTTTT,CSSRRSGQGNEKLFF
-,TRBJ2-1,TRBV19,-,TGTGCCAGTAGTATAGTCCCCAAGGGGCCCAATGAGCAGTTCTTC,CASSIVPKGPNEQFF
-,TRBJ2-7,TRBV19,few,TGTGCCAGTAGTGCCGCCGGCGGGGTCGGCTACGAGCAGTACTTC,CASSAAGGVGYEQYF
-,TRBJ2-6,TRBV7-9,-,TGTGCCAGCAGCCCGGGTCACGGTCCTAAGGCCTCTGGGGCCAACGTCCTGACTTTC,CASSPGHGPKASGANVLTF
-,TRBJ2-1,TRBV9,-,TGTGCCAGCAGCGTGGGCTATGAGCAGTTCTTC,CASSVGYEQFF
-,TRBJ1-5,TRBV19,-,TGTGCCAGTAGTACCACAGGAACTAGCAATCAGCCCCAGCATTTT,CASSTTGTSNQPQHF
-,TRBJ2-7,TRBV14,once,TGTGCCAGCAGCCATGAACCGGGGTTCTCCTACGAGCAGTACTTC,CASSHEPGFSYEQYF
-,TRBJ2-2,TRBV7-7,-,TGTGCCAGCAGCTTAGCAGGGGCAGGGGCCGGGGAGCTGTTTTTT,CASSLAGAGAGELFF
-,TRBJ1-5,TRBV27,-,TGTGCCAGCAGGGGCGCATTCAATCAGCCCCAGCATTTT,CASRGAFNQPQHF
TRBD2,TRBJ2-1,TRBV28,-,TGTGCCAGCAGGGACCCGGGAGGACAGTTCTTC,CASRDPGGQFF
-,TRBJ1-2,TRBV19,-,TGTGCCAGTAGTATTGAGGGAGCGTATGGCTACACCTTC,CASSIEGAYGYTF
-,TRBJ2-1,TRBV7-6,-,TGTGCCAGCAGCTTAGCGGGCGCTGGGGCCGGCGAGCAGTTCTTC,CASSLAGAGAGEQFF
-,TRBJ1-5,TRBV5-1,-,TGCGCCAGCAGCGCCACTGGTGAATCGACCCAGCATTTT,CASSATGESTQHF
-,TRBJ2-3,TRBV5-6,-,TGTGCCAGCAGCTCGGGGGGCTCCCTGACGGATACGCAGTATTTT,CASSSGGSLTDTQYF
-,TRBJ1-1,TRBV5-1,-,TGCGCCAGCAGCGTTACAATGAACACTGAAGCTTTCTTT,CASSVTMNTEAFF
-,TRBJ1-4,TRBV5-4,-,TGTGCCAGCAGCCTACAGGGAGCAACTAATGAAAAACTGTTTTTT,CASSLQGATNEKLFF
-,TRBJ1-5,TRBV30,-,TGTGCCTGGTCACAGGGTGGTTATCAGCCCCAGCATTTT,CAWSQGGYQPQHF
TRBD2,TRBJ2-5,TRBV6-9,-,TGTGCCAGCAGCTGGGTAGCGGGGAGCGATAGAGAAGAGACCCAGTACTTC,CASSWVAGSDREETQYF
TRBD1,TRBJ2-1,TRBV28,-,TGTGCCAGCAGTGAGGGACAGGAAAATGAGCAGTTCTTC,CASSEGQENEQFF
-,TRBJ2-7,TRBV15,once,TGTGCCACCAGCAGACAAGGGGTACTCTACGAGCAGTACTTC,CATSRQGVLYEQYF
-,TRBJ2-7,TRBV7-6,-,TGTGCCAGCAGCTTAACTAGGACCTACGAGCAGTACTTC,CASSLTRTYEQYF
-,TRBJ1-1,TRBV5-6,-,TGTGCCAGCAGCTTCGCCGGGAACACTGAAGCTTTCTTT,CASSFAGNTEAFF
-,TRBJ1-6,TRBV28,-,TGTGCCAGCAGCTTTGACGGACATCTTAGCTCCTATAATTCACCCCTCCACTTT,CASSFDGHLSSYNSPLHF
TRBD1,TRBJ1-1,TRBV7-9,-,TGTGCCAGCAGCTTAGTTCGCGGGACAGGTAGGAACACTGAAGCTTTCTTT,CASSLVRGTGRNTEAFF
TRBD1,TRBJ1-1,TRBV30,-,TGTGCCTGGAGTTTGAACAGGGGGAATGAAGCTTTCTTT,CAWSLNRGNEAFF
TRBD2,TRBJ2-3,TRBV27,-,TGTGCCAGCAGTTGGACTAGTATCCCAGATACGCAGTATTTT,CASSWTSIPDTQYF
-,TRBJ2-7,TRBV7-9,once,TGTGCCAGCAGCTTCAGGGTCAGCGAGCAGTACTTC,CASSFRVSEQYF
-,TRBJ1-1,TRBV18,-,TGTGCCAGCTCACCCGATGCAGGGAACACTGAAGCTTTCTTT,CASSPDAGNTEAFF
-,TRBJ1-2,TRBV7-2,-,TGTGCCAGCAGCTTCGGGACAATCTATGGCTACATCTTC,CASSFGTIYGYIF
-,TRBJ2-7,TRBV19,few,TGTGCCAGTCAGGGCTCCTACGAGCAGTACTTC,CASQGSYEQYF
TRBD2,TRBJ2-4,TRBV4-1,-,TGCGCCAGCAGCCCCCAAAACCCGGGGAGGGAGTTGGCCAAAAACATTCAGTACTTC,CASSPQNPGRELAKNIQYF
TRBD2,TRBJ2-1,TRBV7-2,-,TGTGCCAGCAGCTACAACGGCGCGGGGGGTGAGCAGTTCTTC,CASSYNGAGGEQFF
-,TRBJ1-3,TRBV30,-,TGTGCCTGGAGTAGCCGACATAATAAGGAAAGCTCTGGAAACACCATATATTTT,CAWSSRHNKESSGNTIYF
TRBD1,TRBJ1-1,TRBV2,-,TGTGCCAGCGGGCGGCCCGGGACAGAGGATGCTTTCTTT,CASGRPGTEDAFF
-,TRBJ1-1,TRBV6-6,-,TGTGCCAGCAGTTACCAGGGATGGACTGAAGCTTTCTTT,CASSYQGWTEAFF
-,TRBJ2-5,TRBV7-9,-,TGTGCCAGCAGCCCGGCCCCAATAGTTGGGGCAGGCGAGACCCAGTACTTC,CASSPAPIVGAGETQYF
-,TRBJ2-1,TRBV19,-,TGTGCCAGTAGTAACTCTTACAATGAGCAGTTCTTC,CASSNSYNEQFF
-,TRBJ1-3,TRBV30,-,TGTGCCTGGAGAGCAGCGAGCTCTGGAAACACCATATATTTT,CAWRAASSGNTIYF
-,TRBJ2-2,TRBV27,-,TGTGCCAGCAGTTTATTTGGGCGGGAGCTGTTTTTT,CASSLFGRELFF
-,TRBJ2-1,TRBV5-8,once,TGTGCCAGCAGCTTCTTCTCGCTTAGAGAACACAATGAGCAGTTCTTC,CASSFFSLREHNEQFF
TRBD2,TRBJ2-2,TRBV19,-,TGTGCCAGTAGTATCATTCTCACACGGCTAGCGGGGAACACCGGGGAGCTGTTTTTT,CASSIILTRLAGNTGELFF
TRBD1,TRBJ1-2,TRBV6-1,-,TGTGCCTCAACCTGGACGCTGGGACAGAGCTATGGCTACACCTTC,CASTWTLGQSYGYTF
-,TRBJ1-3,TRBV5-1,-,TGCGCCAGCAGCTTGGCCGGGTATGGAAACACCATATATTTT,CASSLAGYGNTIYF
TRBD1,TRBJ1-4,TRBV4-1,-,TGCGCCAGCAGCCAAGCCGGGACAGGGGGTGAAAAACTGTTTTTT,CASSQAGTGGEKLFF
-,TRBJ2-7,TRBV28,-,TGTGCCAGCAGTCTAGAATTAGAGCAGTACTTC,CASSLELEQYF